A selection of T cell receptor beta chains follows, all from one sample in a study of cytotoxic CD8 clonotypes in ibrutinib-treated CLL. Clones were sequenced by immunoSEQ multiplex PCR, and TCRdb holds only the in-frame ones, with some missing. There are about 250,000 clones in the sample; about three quarters occur only once, and 15% to 17% lies in the top ten. The source was PBMCs, collected after 24 months of ibrutinib treatment. The receptors come from a human donor with chronic lymphocytic leukemia. The CDR3 runs from the conserved cysteine through the conserved F or W. The D gene is left open where the match is weak. Only some rows state a clone size, as once, few, many or a class for expanded clones.

V,J,D,size,CDR3,DNA
TRBV2,TRBJ2-2,.,.,CASRPDTGELFF,TGTGCCAGCCGTCCCGACACCGGGGAGCTGTTTTTT
TRBV19,TRBJ2-1,TRBD2,few,CASSIVRSSGPSREQFF,TGTGCCAGTAGTATAGTCCGATCTAGCGGACCCTCGCGGGAGCAGTTCTTC
TRBV19,TRBJ2-7,.,.,CASSTRWGDEQYF,TGTGCCAGTAGTACCCGCTGGGGGGACGAGCAGTACTTC
TRBV30,TRBJ1-5,TRBD1,.,CAWSAGQGSNQPQHF,TGTGCCTGGAGTGCGGGACAGGGTAGCAATCAGCCCCAGCATTTT
TRBV28,TRBJ2-3,TRBD1,.,CASSLTGTGEEDTQYF,TGTGCCAGCAGTCTGACCGGGACAGGGGAGGAAGATACGCAGTATTTT
TRBV5-4,TRBJ2-5,TRBD2,few,CASSTGRLAGGETQYF,TGTGCCAGCAGCACGGGAAGACTAGCGGGAGGAGAGACCCAGTACTTC
TRBV9,TRBJ2-1,.,.,CASSVMGVTYNEQFF,TGTGCCAGCAGCGTAATGGGGGTCACCTACAATGAGCAGTTCTTC
TRBV19,TRBJ2-2,TRBD2,.,CASSTPWEGQWELFF,TGTGCCAGTAGTACCCCCTGGGAGGGCCAGTGGGAGCTGTTTTTT
TRBV2,TRBJ1-5,.,.,CASSEMWGRDQPQHF,TGTGCCAGCAGTGAAATGTGGGGACGTGATCAGCCCCAGCATTTT
TRBV27,TRBJ1-5,.,.,CASRPGQPQHF,TGTGCCAGCAGGCCTGGCCAGCCCCAGCATTTT
TRBV28,TRBJ2-7,.,.,CASSWTSYEQYF,TGTGCCAGCAGTTGGACTTCCTACGAGCAGTACTTC
TRBV7-8,TRBJ2-1,.,.,CASRHTGPYNEQFF,TGTGCCAGCAGGCACACAGGGCCCTACAATGAGCAGTTCTTC
TRBV5-4,TRBJ2-3,TRBD2,.,CASSLRLAGVGTDTQYF,TGTGCCAGCAGCCTACGTTTGGCGGGAGTGGGTACAGATACGCAGTATTTT
TRBV11-2,TRBJ2-7,.,.,CASSLAPYEQYF,TGTGCCAGCAGCCTGGCACCCTACGAGCAGTACTTC